The T cell receptor beta chain described here comes from a study of identical twins (dated by TCRdb to the mid-2010s). Looking at the study overall: TCR alpha and beta repertoires from monozygotic twins, unrelated adults of various ages and cord blood were deep-sequenced to test whether fetal clonotypes persist. To rule out contamination, replicate twin experiments were performed at different times with different library preparation protocols. Overall study results and their limits: Fewer insertions were carried by abundant cord blood beta clonotypes, a similar but weaker trend appeared in young adult naive repertoires, and no such trend appeared in memory repertoires. Compared with coincidental sharing between unrelated individuals, out-of-frame TCR alpha sequences shared between twins had an excess of sequences with low generation probability. In monozygotic twins, recombination models systematically underestimated out-of-frame TCR alpha sharing, but the models matched the sharing seen between unrelated individuals. Invariant T cells such as MAIT and iNKT could partly confound zero-insertion analyses, though diverse VJ usage argued against this for most clonotypes. The excess sharing between twins in beta out-of-frame sequences was weaker because fewer shared sequences reduced the signal-to-noise ratio. Conclusions relied on cross-sectional statistical analysis, since the same donors could not be followed over many years.

Points on this clonotype: Its target antigen remains unknown. Per-base qualities were not stored, and no clone one base away is much larger.

Libraries came from 5' RACE. TCRdb records Illumina HiSeq 2000 as the sequencer. A universal primer binding site was added through template switching, and the final cDNA carried a unique molecular identifier so that TCR cDNA molecules could be counted accurately. First-strand cDNA for TCR alpha and beta chains was synthesized from specific primers in the conserved constant-segment region. To control for contamination, every cDNA library carried two barcodes: a SMART-Mk sample barcode plus Illumina barcodes. Two successive PCR steps introduced TruSeq adapter sequences along with Illumina sample barcodes. TCR alpha and beta cDNA libraries were sequenced on the Illumina HiSeq platform with custom primers. Per the source publication's procedure: Raw reads were processed with MiGEC to extract unique molecular identifiers, and MiXCR was used to determine CDR3 positions. Recombination models were inferred per individual with the repgenHMM and IGoR tools using an EM algorithm. Shared clonotype analysis was performed with the tcR package in R, normalizing sharing by the product of cloneset sizes. To study raw recombination without the effects of thymic and clonal selection, out-of-frame nonproductive sequences were analyzed. The raw public reads went through TCRdb reprocessing: fastp at Q25, MiXCR clone calling, in-frame beta chains kept. Rows are combined by CDR3 protein, so each entry shows the most common genes and DNA. What appears here as the V and J calls and clone size reflects TCRdb's work, not the paper's. The sample table shows 450,000 or so distinct CDR3 sequences, and 13% to 15% are seen once. About 0.52% of the sample comes from the top ten.

V is cut by 3 bases and J by 1 base, and the space between the germline ends is 9 bases. From cysteine to phenylalanine, the CDR3 is 14 amino acids long. Only the CDR3 DNA stays, 42 bases, in frame from base 1. Looking up the germline V gene (reference sequence) yields CDR1 MNHEY and CDR2 SMNVEV. Every donor was a healthy Caucasian. The twin cohort consisted of three pairs of female monozygotic twins, all aged roughly 18 to 30 years. Positive isolation kits from Invitrogen were used to isolate the CD4+ and CD8+ T cell populations. These same data were also listed under a study on yellow fever vaccine responses in identical twins. From the second report: The T cell response to vaccination in identical twins was reported by the authors to appear partly convergent and partly personalized. Focusing on identical twins, the study followed the T cell clones that responded to the vaccine, and did so with precision.

The specimen was CD4+ T cells sorted from blood. The rearranged segments are TRBV27 and TRBJ1-2; no D segment can be confidently identified. The TCR sequence derives from a woman under 30 in good health. The DNA sequence follows: TGTGCCAGCAGTTTTTCAGCCCTTAACTATGGCTACACCTTC. It translates to CASSFSALNYGYTF.